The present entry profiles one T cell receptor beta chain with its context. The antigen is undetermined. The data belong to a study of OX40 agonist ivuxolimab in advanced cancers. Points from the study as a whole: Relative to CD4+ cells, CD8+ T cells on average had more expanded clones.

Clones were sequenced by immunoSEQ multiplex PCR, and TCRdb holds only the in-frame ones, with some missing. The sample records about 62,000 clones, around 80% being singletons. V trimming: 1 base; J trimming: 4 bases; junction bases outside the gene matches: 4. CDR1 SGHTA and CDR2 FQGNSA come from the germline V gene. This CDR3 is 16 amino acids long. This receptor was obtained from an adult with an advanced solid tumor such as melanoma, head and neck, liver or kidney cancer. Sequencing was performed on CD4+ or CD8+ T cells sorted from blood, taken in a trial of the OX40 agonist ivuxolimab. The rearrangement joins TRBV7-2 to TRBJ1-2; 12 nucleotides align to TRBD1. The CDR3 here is CASSLVGQGASYGYTF. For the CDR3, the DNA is TGTGCCAGCAGCTTAGTGGGACAGGGGGCCTCCTATGGCTACACCTTC.